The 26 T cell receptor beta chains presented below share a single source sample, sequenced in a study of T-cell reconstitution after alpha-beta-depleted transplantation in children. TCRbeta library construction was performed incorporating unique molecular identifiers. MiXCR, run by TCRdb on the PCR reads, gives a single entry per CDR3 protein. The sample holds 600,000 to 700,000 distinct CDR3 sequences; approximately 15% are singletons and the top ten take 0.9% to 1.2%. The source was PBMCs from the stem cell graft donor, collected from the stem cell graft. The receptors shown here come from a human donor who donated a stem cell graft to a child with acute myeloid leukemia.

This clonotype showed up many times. The CDR3 DNA sequence: TGTGCCAGCAGTAACCGGGACAGGGTCAAGGATGAGCAGTTCTTC. Translating gives CASSNRDRVKDEQFF. The chain has TRBV6-2 or TRBV6-3 and TRBJ2-1; 9 bases align to TRBD1. The V gene end was trimmed by 5 bases and the J gene end by 8 bases; junction bases not matched to a gene: 10. Germline CDR1 MNHEY, CDR2 SVGEGT. The CDR3 spans 15 residues.

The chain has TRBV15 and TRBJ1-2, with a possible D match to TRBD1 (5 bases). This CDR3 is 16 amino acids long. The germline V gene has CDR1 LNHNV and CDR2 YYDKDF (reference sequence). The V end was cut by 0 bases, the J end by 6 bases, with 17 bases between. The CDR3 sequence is CATSRDLGQGRDGYTF. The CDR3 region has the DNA TGTGCCACCAGCAGAGATCTAGGGCAGGGCCGCGATGGCTACACCTTC.

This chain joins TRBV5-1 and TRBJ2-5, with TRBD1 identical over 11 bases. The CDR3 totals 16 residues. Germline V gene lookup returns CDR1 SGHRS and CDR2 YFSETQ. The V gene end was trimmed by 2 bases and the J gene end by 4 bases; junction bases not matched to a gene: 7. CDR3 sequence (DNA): TGCGCCAGCAGCTTTACCGGGACAGGGGGTTCAGAGACCCAGTACTTC. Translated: CASSFTGTGGSETQYF.

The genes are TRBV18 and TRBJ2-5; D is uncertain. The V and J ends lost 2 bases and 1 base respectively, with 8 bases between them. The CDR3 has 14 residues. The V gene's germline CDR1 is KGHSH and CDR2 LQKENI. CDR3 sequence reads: CASSPMAAQETQYF. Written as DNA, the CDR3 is TGTGCCAGCTCACCAATGGCAGCCCAAGAGACCCAGTACTTC. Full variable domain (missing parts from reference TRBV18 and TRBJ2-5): NAGVMQNPRHLVRRRGQEARLRCSPMKGHSHVYWYRQLPEEGLKFMVYLQKENIIDESGMPKERFSAEFPKEGPSILRIQQVVRGDSAAYFCASSPMAAQETQYFGPGTRLLVL.

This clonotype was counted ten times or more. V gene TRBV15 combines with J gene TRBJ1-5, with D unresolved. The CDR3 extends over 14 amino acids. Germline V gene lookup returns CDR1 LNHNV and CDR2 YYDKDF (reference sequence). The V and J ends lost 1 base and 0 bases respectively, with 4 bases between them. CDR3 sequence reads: CATSRVDSNQPQHF. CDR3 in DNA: TGTGCCACCAGCAGAGTGGATAGCAATCAGCCCCAGCATTTT.

CDR3 nucleotide sequence: TGTGCCAGCAGCTTATCACAGTTCAATCAGCCCCAGCATTTT. This encodes CASSLSQFNQPQHF. This chain joins TRBV7-2 and TRBJ1-5, with no clear D. CDR1 is SGHTA, CDR2 FQGNSA, per germline. The CDR3 consists of 14 residues. V was clipped by 2 bases and J by 3 bases, with 8 bases between them. Drawing the rest from reference TRBV7-2 and TRBJ1-5, the complete variable domain is GAGVSQSPSNKVTEKGKDVELRCDPISGHTALYWYRQSLGQGLEFLIYFQGNSAPDKSGLPSDRFSAERTGGSVSTLTIQRTQQEDSAVYLCASSLSQFNQPQHFGDGTRLSIL.

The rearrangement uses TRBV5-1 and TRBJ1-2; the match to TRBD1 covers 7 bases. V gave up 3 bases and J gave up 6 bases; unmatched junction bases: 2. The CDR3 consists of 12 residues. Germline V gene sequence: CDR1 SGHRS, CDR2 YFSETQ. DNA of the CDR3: TGCGCCAGCAGCTCCAGGGGGGATGGCTACACCTTC. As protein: CASSSRGDGYTF.

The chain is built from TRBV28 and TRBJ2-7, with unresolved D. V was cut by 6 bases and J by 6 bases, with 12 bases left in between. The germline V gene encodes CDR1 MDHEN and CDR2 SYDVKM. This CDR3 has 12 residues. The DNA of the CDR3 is TGTGCCAGCAGAAGTAATTACGGCGAGCAGTACGTC. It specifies CASRSNYGEQYV.

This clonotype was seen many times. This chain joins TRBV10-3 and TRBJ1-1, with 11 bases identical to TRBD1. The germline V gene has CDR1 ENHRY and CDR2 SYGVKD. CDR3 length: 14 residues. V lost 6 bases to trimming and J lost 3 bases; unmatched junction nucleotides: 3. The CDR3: CAISRDRGDTEAFF. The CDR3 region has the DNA TGTGCCATCAGCCGGGACAGGGGGGACACTGAAGCTTTCTTT.

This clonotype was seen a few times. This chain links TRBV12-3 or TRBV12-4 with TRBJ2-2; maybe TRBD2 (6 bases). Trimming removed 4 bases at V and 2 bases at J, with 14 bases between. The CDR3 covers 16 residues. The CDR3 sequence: CASSSGTLLNTGELFF. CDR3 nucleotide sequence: TGTGCCAGCAGTTCCGGGACTCTCCTCAACACCGGGGAGCTGTTTTTT.

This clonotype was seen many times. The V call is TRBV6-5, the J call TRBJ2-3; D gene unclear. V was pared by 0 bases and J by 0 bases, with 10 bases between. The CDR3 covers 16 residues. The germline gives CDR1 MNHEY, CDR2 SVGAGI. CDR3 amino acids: CASSYSGRSSTDTQYF. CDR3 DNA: TGTGCCAGCAGTTACTCCGGACGTTCTAGCACAGATACGCAGTATTTT.

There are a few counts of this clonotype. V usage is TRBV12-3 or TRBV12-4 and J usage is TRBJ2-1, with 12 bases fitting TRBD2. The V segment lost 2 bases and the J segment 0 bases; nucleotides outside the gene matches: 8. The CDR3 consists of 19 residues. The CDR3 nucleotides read TGTGCCAGCAGTTTATACGGGCTAGCGGGGGGGTTCTCCTACAATGAGCAGTTCTTC. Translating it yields CASSLYGLAGGFSYNEQFF.

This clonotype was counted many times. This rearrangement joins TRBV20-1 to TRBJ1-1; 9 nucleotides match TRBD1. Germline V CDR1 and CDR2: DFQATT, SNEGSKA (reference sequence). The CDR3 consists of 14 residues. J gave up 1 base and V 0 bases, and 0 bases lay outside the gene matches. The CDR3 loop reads CSARETGGNTEAFF. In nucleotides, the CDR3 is TGCAGTGCTAGAGAGACAGGGGGGAACACTGAAGCTTTCTTT.

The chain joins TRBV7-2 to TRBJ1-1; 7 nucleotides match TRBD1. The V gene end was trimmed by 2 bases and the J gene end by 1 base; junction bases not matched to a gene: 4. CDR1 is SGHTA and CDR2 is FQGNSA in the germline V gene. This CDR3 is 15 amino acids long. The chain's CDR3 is CASSLLGQQNTEAFF. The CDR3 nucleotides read TGTGCCAGCAGCTTATTGGGACAGCAGAACACTGAAGCTTTCTTT.

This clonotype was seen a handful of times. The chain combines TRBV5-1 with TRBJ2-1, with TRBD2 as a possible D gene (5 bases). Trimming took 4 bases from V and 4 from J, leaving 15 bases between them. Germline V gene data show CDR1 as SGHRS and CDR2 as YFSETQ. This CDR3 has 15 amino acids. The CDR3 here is CASSQGRRLYNEQFF. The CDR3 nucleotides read TGCGCCAGCAGCCAAGGACGGAGGCTATACAATGAGCAGTTCTTC.

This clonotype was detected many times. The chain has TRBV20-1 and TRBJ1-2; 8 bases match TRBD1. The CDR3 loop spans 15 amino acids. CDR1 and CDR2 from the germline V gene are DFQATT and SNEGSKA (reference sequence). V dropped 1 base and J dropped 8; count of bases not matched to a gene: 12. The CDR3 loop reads CSARGRDRIREGYTF. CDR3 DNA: TGCAGTGCTAGAGGCCGGGACAGGATCAGGGAGGGCTACACCTTC.

CDR3 loop: CSARQGRYTF. CDR3 in DNA: TGCAGTGCGCGACAGGGCCGCTACACCTTC. The chain uses TRBV20-1 and TRBJ1-2; 7 bases line up with TRBD1. V trimming: 6 bases; J trimming: 9 bases; junction bases outside the gene matches: 4. The CDR3 spans 10 residues. Looked up from germline, CDR1 is DFQATT and CDR2 is SNEGSKA (reference sequence).

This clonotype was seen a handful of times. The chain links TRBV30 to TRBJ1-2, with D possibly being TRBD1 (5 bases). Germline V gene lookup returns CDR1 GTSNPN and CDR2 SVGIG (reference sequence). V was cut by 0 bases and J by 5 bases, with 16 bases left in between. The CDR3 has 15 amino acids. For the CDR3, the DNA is TGTGCCTGGAGTGTCGGAGGGGACTACAAATATGGCTACACCTTC. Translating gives CAWSVGGDYKYGYTF.

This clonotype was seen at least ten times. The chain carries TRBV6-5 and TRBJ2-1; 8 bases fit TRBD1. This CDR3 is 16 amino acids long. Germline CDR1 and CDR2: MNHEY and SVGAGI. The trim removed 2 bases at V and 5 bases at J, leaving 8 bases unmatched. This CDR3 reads CASSYARTGINNEQFF. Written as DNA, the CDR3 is TGTGCCAGCAGTTACGCCCGGACAGGGATAAACAATGAGCAGTTCTTC.

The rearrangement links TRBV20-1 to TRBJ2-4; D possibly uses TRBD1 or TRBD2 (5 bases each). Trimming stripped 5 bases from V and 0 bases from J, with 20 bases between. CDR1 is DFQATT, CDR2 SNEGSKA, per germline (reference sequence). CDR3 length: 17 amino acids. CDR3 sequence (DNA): TGCAGTGCTGCCGGGGCTGAGCCAAATCTAGCCAAAAACATTCAGTACTTC. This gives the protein CSAAGAEPNLAKNIQYF.

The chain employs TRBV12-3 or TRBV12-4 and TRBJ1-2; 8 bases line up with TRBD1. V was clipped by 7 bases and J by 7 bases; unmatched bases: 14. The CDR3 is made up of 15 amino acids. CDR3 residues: CASTPRAGGAGGYTF. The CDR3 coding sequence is TGTGCCAGCACCCCACGGGCAGGGGGCGCGGGTGGCTACACCTTC.

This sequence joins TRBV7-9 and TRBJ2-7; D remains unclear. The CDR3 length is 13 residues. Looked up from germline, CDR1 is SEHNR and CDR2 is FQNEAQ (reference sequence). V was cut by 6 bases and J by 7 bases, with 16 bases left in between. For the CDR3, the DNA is TGTGCCAGCAGGTCCAGAGATCTACGAGAGCAGTACTTC. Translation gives CASRSRDLREQYF.

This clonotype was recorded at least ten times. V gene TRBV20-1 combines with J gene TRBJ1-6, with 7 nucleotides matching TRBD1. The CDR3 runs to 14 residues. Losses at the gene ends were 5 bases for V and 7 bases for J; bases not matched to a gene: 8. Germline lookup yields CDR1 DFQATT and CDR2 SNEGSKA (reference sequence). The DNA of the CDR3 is TGCAGTGCTTACCCAGGGGGACAGAATTCACCCCTCCACTTT. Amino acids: CSAYPGGQNSPLHF.

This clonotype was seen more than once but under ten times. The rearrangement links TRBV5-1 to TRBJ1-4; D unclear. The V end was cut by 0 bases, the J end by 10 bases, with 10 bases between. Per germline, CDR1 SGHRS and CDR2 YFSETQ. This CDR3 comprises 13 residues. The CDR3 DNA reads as TGCGCCAGCAGCTTGGGATCCCGGAGAAAACTGTTTTTT. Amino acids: CASSLGSRRKLFF.

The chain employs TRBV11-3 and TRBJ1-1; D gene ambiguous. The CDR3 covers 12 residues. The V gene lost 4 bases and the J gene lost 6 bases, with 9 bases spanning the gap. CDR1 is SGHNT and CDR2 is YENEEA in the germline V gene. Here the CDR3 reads CASSSRTPEAFF. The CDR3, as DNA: TGTGCCAGCAGCTCTCGGACTCCTGAAGCTTTCTTT.

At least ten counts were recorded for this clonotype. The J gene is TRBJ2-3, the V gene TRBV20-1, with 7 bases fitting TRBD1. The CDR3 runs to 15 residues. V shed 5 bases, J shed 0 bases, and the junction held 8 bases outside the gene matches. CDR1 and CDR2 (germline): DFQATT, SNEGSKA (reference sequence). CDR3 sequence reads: CSAPRGGSSTDTQYF. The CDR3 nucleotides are TGCAGTGCTCCCAGAGGGGGCTCTAGCACAGATACGCAGTATTTT.